This T cell receptor (beta chain) appears in the sequencing data of a study of T cells in Graves' hyperthyroidism and ophthalmopathy. Overall study: At initial diagnosis, before any treatment had begun, peripheral blood was obtained. General observations from the study: Model predictions of ophthalmopathy came a median approximately 6.2 months before onset.

RNA transcripts were the template for amplifying TCR beta CDR3 regions. Carried out on the TCR CDR3, a first-round RT-PCR used the HTBI primer set. TCRdb fed the multiplex PCR reads into MiXCR, producing one record per CDR3 protein. The table includes some 360,000 distinct CDR3 sequences, about 15% detected once. The CDR3 sequence is 14 residues long. V was clipped by 6 bases and J by 3 bases; unmatched bases: 6. CDR1 is SNHLY, CDR2 FYNNEI, per germline. Hyperthyroidism was newly diagnosed in patients aged 18 to 65 (duration under 2 months). Orbital computed tomography and thyroid ultrasound, together with serum TRAb and thyroxine and clinical symptoms, were used for diagnoses. This clonotype was detected ten times or more. Its antigen is undetermined.

The sequencing input was blood. The chain uses TRBV2 and TRBJ2-7, with 9 bases lining up with TRBD1. This sequence originates from a woman aged 60-75 years with Graves' hyperthyroidism. The CDR3 protein is CASRGTGQGYEQYF. In nucleotides, the CDR3 is TGTGCCAGCAGAGGTACGGGACAGGGCTACGAGCAGTACTTC.